Following are 30 T cell receptor beta chains from one sample sequenced in a study of blood T cells in healthy people across ages. A sample-barcoded 5' primer and a J-beta primer mix were used in a second PCR of roughly 7 to 12 cycles. TCRdb reprocessed the 5' RACE reads with MiXCR, giving one entry per CDR3 protein. This sample yields 1.5 million to 2 million distinct CDR3 sequences, of which 28% are seen a single time; 7.7% belongs to the top ten. Sequenced material: blood. The receptor source for this set is a woman in her twenties or thirties in good health.

The V call is TRBV12-3 or TRBV12-4, the J call TRBJ2-6, with D perhaps given as TRBD1 or TRBD2 (5 bases each). The V and J ends lost 6 bases and 0 bases respectively, with 12 bases between them. This CDR3 spans 16 amino acids. The CDR3 loop is CASRTMGVSGANVLTF. For the CDR3, the DNA is TGTGCCAGCAGGACGATGGGGGTCTCTGGGGCCAACGTCCTGACTTTC.

As regards this clonotype: One junction end does not reproduce the germline sequence, and a read error may be involved. The V call is TRBV28, the J call TRBJ2-7; the D gene could be TRBD1 or TRBD2 (5 bases each). CDR3 size: 12 residues. Germline values: CDR1 MDHEN, CDR2 SYDVKM. The CDR3, as DNA: TGTGCCAGCAGTGCCCGGGGCTACGGGCAGTACTTC. As protein: CASSARGYGQYF.

At least ten counts were recorded for this clonotype. The rearrangement links TRBV7-2 to TRBJ2-3; 11 nucleotides match TRBD2. Germline CDR1 is SGHTA and CDR2 is FQGNSA. There are 16 residues in the CDR3. Trimming removed 3 bases from V and 1 base from J; junction bases left unmatched: 3. CDR3 protein: CASSFLAGGGTDTQYF. DNA for the CDR3: TGTGCCAGCAGCTTCCTAGCGGGAGGAGGCACAGATACGCAGTATTTT.

The chain recombines TRBV19 with TRBJ2-1; TRBD2 aligns across 10 bases. Per germline, CDR1 LNHDA and CDR2 SQIVND (reference sequence). Trimming at V came to 8 bases and at J to 2 bases, leaving 12 bases not matched to a gene. This CDR3 region has 17 residues. CDR3 sequence: CASGRASGRSPYNEQFF. Written as DNA, the CDR3 is TGTGCCAGTGGGCGGGCTAGCGGGAGATCACCCTACAATGAGCAGTTCTTC.

V gene TRBV7-6 combines with J gene TRBJ2-7, with a weak D call TRBD2 (6 bases). Trimming removed 5 bases from V and 3 bases from J, with 17 bases in between. The CDR3 covers 15 residues. CDR1 and CDR2 from the germline V gene are SGHVS and FNYEAQ. CDR3 sequence: CASSPRSGGSYEQYF. DNA of the CDR3: TGTGCCAGCAGCCCCCGCTCCGGGGGAAGCTACGAGCAGTACTTC.

This clonotype occurred many times. The chain uses TRBV6-1 and TRBJ2-7; 9 bases are a match to TRBD2. Germline CDR1 is MNHNS and CDR2 is SASEGT. The CDR3 has 15 amino acids. V dropped 9 bases and J dropped 3; count of bases not matched to a gene: 12. CDR3 loop: CASRREAGGSYEQYF. The CDR3 DNA reads TGTGCCAGTCGCCGAGAGGCGGGAGGGAGCTACGAGCAGTACTTC.

The sample holds many counts of this clonotype. The chain uses TRBV5-1 and TRBJ1-2; D remains unclear. V was pared by 0 bases and J by 4 bases, with 7 bases between. Germline values: CDR1 SGHRS, CDR2 YFSETQ. The CDR3 totals 13 residues. CDR3 sequence: CASSLGDTYGYTF. DNA for the CDR3: TGCGCCAGCAGCTTGGGCGATACCTATGGCTACACCTTC. Variable domain in full (rest from reference TRBV5-1 and TRBJ1-2): KAGVTQTPRYLIKTRGQQVTLSCSPISGHRSVSWYQQTPGQGLQFLFEYFSETQRNKGNFPGRFSGRQFSNSRSEMNVSTLELGDSALYLCASSLGDTYGYTFGSGTRLTVV.

This clonotype was seen repeatedly, ten times or more. This sequence joins TRBV5-1 and TRBJ2-3, with a tentative D call TRBD1 (6 bases). V was cut by 4 bases and J by 0 bases, with 15 bases left in between. CDR1 SGHRS and CDR2 YFSETQ come from the germline V gene. This CDR3 region has 16 residues. The CDR3 spells CASSTGTSPSTDTQYF. In DNA, the CDR3 is TGCGCCAGCAGCACGGGGACAAGCCCTAGCACAGATACGCAGTATTTT.

The chain carries TRBV7-9 and TRBJ2-4, with 9 bases that match TRBD1. The DNA matches TRBJ2-7 better at its end, which makes the J call doubtful. The CDR3 spans 16 residues. Germline V gene data show CDR1 as SEHNR and CDR2 as FQNEAQ (reference sequence). This CDR3 is CASSFSQGALGYEQYF. In DNA form, the CDR3 reads TGTGCCAGCAGCTTTTCACAGGGGGCGCTTGGCTACGAGCAGTACTTC.

V gene TRBV5-4 combines with J gene TRBJ2-7; a possible D gene is TRBD1 (5 bases). The CDR3 contains 16 residues. Deletions cut 3 bases from V and 5 bases from J, with 21 bases between. The germline CDR1 and CDR2 sequences are SGHNT and YYREEE (reference sequence). As DNA, the CDR3 is TGTGCCAGCAGCTCTTTCTCAGGGCCCAAGTGCCACGAGCAGTACTTC. Protein: CASSSFSGPKCHEQYF.

V usage is TRBV20-1 and J usage is TRBJ2-5; possibly TRBD1 for D (5 bases). From germline, CDR1 is DFQATT and CDR2 SNEGSKA (reference sequence). V lost 7 bases, J lost 9 bases, and 18 bases lay in between. The CDR3 runs to 12 residues. The CDR3 sequence: CSGTGSQGAQYF. In DNA, the CDR3 is TGCAGTGGAACCGGGTCCCAAGGGGCCCAGTACTTC.

The chain has TRBV9 and TRBJ2-5; 7 nucleotides line up with TRBD1. V trimming: 3 bases; J trimming: 3 bases; junction bases outside the gene matches: 5. This CDR3 has 14 residues. Germline CDR1 reads SGDLS; CDR2 reads YYNGEE. The CDR3 DNA reads TGTGCCAGCAGCGCATGGCAGGGGGAAGAGACCCAGTACTTC. Protein product: CASSAWQGEETQYF.

A word on this clonotype: A much larger clone differs from this one at a single base, so this may be a read error. V usage is TRBV7-6 and J usage is TRBJ2-1; D is ambiguous. CDR1 is SGHVS, CDR2 FNYEAQ, per germline. The CDR3 is made up of 13 amino acids. CDR3 amino acids: CASSLGVAIEHFF. Written as DNA, the CDR3 is TGTGCCAGCAGCTTAGGAGTCGCTATTGAGCACTTCTTC.

This chain links TRBV4-1 with TRBJ2-7; D ambiguous. V dropped 5 bases and J dropped 2 bases, with 10 bases sitting between them. The CDR3 has 13 residues. Germline CDR1 and CDR2: MGHRA and YSYEKL. For the CDR3, the DNA is TGCGCCAGCAGCGCGGCGGAAGCCTACGAGCAGTACTTC. This gives the protein CASSAAEAYEQYF.

This clonotype has only a few counts. This sequence joins TRBV5-1 and TRBJ2-5, with a weak D call TRBD2 (7 bases). The assigned J gene may be wrong: the sequence end matches TRBJ2-7 better. The CDR3 extends over 14 amino acids. The germline V gene has CDR1 SGHRS and CDR2 YFSETQ. CDR3 bases: TGCGCCAGCAGCGCCTGGACGGGGGGCGACGAGCAGTACTTC. Protein sequence: CASSAWTGGDEQYF.

There are a few counts of this clonotype. The V gene is TRBV5-1, the J gene TRBJ1-1; D remains ambiguous. Germline V gene data show CDR1 as SGHRS and CDR2 as YFSETQ. Trimming pared 3 bases from V and 0 bases from J, leaving 15 bases between. CDR3 length equals 16 residues. CDR3 region: CASSSDGVWMNTEAFF. CDR3 DNA sequence: TGCGCCAGCAGCTCGGACGGGGTTTGGATGAACACTGAAGCTTTCTTT.

The chain couples TRBV12-3 or TRBV12-4 to TRBJ2-1; 7 nucleotides agree with TRBD1. This CDR3 is 12 amino acids long. V shed 4 bases and J 11 bases; nucleotides not matched to a gene: 5. This chain's CDR3 is CASSSTGSQQFF. For the CDR3, the DNA is TGTGCCAGCAGTTCGACAGGGAGTCAGCAGTTCTTC.

J is TRBJ2-1 and V is TRBV2; 8 nucleotides align to TRBD1. V shed 2 bases and J 5 bases; nucleotides not matched to a gene: 5. The CDR3 length is 15 residues. In germline, CDR1 is SNHLY, CDR2 FYNNEI. CDR3 sequence (DNA): TGTGCCAGCAGTGAATGGCAGGGGGCCGACAATGAGCAGTTCTTC. Its translation: CASSEWQGADNEQFF.

This CDR3 reads CASSLAAAGSYEQYF. The DNA for the CDR3 is TGTGCCAGCAGCTTAGCAGCGGCGGGATCCTACGAGCAGTACTTC. The genes are TRBV7-2 and TRBJ2-7; maybe TRBD2 (6 bases). Germline V gene lookup returns CDR1 SGHTA and CDR2 FQGNSA. V was shortened by 0 bases and J by 1 base, with 10 bases between the two germline ends. CDR3 length: 15 amino acids.

This clonotype showed up just a few times. The chain is built from TRBV3-1 and TRBJ2-4; TRBD1 might be the D (6 bases). Trimming pared 2 bases from V and 3 bases from J, leaving 8 bases between. The germline V gene encodes CDR1 LGHDT and CDR2 YNNKEL (reference sequence). The length of the CDR3 is 14 residues. The CDR3 nucleotides read TGTGCCAGCAGCCAAAGGGGGTACAAAAACATTCAGTACTTC. Its protein is CASSQRGYKNIQYF.

This chain links TRBV20-1 with TRBJ1-5, with D unresolved. With 0 bases removed from V and 6 bases from J, the gap between germline ends came to 15 bases. Germline V gene sequence: CDR1 DFQATT, CDR2 SNEGSKA (reference sequence). The CDR3 covers 15 residues. The DNA of the CDR3 is TGCAGTGCTAGAGATTCAAGGCAATCCTCTCAGCCCCAGCATTTT. This sequence encodes CSARDSRQSSQPQHF.

This clonotype has at least ten counts. V gene TRBV9 combines with J gene TRBJ2-6, with 8 bases that match TRBD1. Germline V gene data show CDR1 as SGDLS and CDR2 as YYNGEE. The CDR3 is 18 amino acids. Trimming at V came to 7 bases and at J to 0 bases, leaving 12 bases not matched to a gene. The chain's CDR3 is CASAPPGQVLSGANVLTF. The CDR3 nucleotides read TGTGCCAGCGCTCCCCCGGGACAGGTCCTCTCTGGGGCCAACGTCCTGACTTTC.

This clonotype has just a few counts. The gene calls are TRBV6-6 and TRBJ2-3; the D is unclear. The CDR3 totals 16 residues. V was shortened by 4 bases and J by 6 bases, with 20 bases between the two germline ends. The germline V gene has CDR1 MNHNY and CDR2 SVGAGI (reference sequence). Written as DNA, the CDR3 is TGTGCCAGCAGTTTGGGTGGTGGTCCACCTGAGGATACGCAGTATTTT. Its protein product is CASSLGGGPPEDTQYF.

Turning to this clonotype: The junction and the germline gene differ at one end; a read error may be behind it. The chain joins TRBV5-1 to TRBJ2-3; D remains ambiguous. Germline V gene lookup returns CDR1 SGHRS and CDR2 YFSETQ. This CDR3 spans 14 amino acids. The CDR3 nucleotides are TGCGCCAGCAGCCCGGCCCAGAGCACGGATACGCAGTATTTT. Translated, it gives CASSPAQSTDTQYF. Drawing the rest from reference TRBV5-1 and TRBJ2-3, the complete variable domain is KAGVTQTPRYLIKTRGQQVTLSCSPISGHRSVSWYQQTPGQGLQFLFEYFSETQRNKGNFPGRFSGRQFSNSRSEMNVSTLELGDSALYLCASSPAQSTDTQYFGPGTRLTVL.

Points on this clonotype: A much larger clonotype is one base distant, so this may be a read error. The chain couples TRBV12-3 or TRBV12-4 to TRBJ2-4; 7 nucleotides align to TRBD2. The CDR3 is 14 amino acids. Trimming cost V 6 bases and J 7 bases; bases outside gene matches: 9. CDR3 sequence: CASSPGLDGNIQYF. The CDR3 bases are TGTGCCAGCAGCCCCGGACTAGATGGGAACATTCAGTACTTC.

This clonotype has a handful of counts. The V call is TRBV4-2, the J call TRBJ1-5; possible D gene TRBD1, 6 bases. Trimming shortened V by 1 base and J by 6 bases, and 19 bases separated the two germline ends. In germline, CDR1 is LGHNA, CDR2 YNFKEQ. The CDR3 has 17 amino acids. The CDR3 region is CASSQVLGAGIAQPQHF. The CDR3 DNA is TGTGCCAGCAGCCAAGTTTTGGGGGCGGGGATTGCTCAGCCCCAGCATTTT.

This clonotype has more than one count but fewer than ten. The gene calls are TRBV18 and TRBJ1-5, with a weak D call TRBD1 (6 bases). Germline values: CDR1 KGHSH, CDR2 LQKENI. CDR3 length: 16 residues. V was trimmed by 6 bases and J by 4 bases, leaving 19 bases between them. CDR3 nucleotides: TGTGCCAGCTCGCCTATTTCAGGCAGGGGAAATCAGCCCCAGCATTTT. Translating it yields CASSPISGRGNQPQHF.

This clonotype was recorded at least ten times. The rearrangement joins TRBV15 to TRBJ2-1, with 9 bases identical to TRBD1. CDR1 is LNHNV and CDR2 is YYDKDF in the germline V gene (reference sequence). The CDR3 consists of 15 residues. Trimming took 6 bases from V and 8 from J; bases not matched to a gene: 11. The CDR3, as DNA: TGTGCCACCAGACCCGGGACAGGGTTGATGGATGAGCAGTTCTTC. This encodes CATRPGTGLMDEQFF.

In this sample, this clonotype turned up a few times. V gene TRBV5-1 combines with J gene TRBJ2-3; the D is unclear. Germline V lookup: CDR1 SGHRS, CDR2 YFSETQ. With 0 bases removed from V and 0 bases from J, the gap between germline ends came to 8 bases. The CDR3 totals 15 residues. The CDR3 coding sequence is TGCGCCAGCAGCTTGGATAAGGTTAGCACAGATACGCAGTATTTT. Its translation: CASSLDKVSTDTQYF.

This clonotype came up many times. V and J are TRBV7-9 and TRBJ2-7, with 7 bases fitting TRBD2. V was pared by 6 bases and J by 2 bases, with 7 bases of the junction left unmatched. In germline, CDR1 is SEHNR, CDR2 FQNEAQ (reference sequence). The CDR3 length is 14 residues. The CDR3 region has the DNA TGTGCCAGCAGTTCCGGGGGGATTACCTACGAGCAGTACTTC. Protein sequence: CASSSGGITYEQYF.